Listed here are 14 T cell receptor beta chains from one sample, sequenced in a study of T cell repertoires in cytomegalovirus infection. TCRdb itself ran the reads through MiXCR, one entry per CDR3 protein. The sample holds 20,000 to 25,000 distinct CDR3 sequences; about 40% are singletons and the top ten take roughly 94%. Their specific antigens are unknown. The material was CD8+ T cells from cultured PBMCs, obtained from culture after CMV antigen stimulation. These receptors originate from a human donor in good health (CMV status not recorded). Some clones in this sample may be carry-over from other donors' samples.

This clonotype has only one observation. V usage is TRBV25-1 and J usage is TRBJ1-3; the D is unclear. From germline, CDR1 is MGHDK and CDR2 SYGVNS. The CDR3 is made up of 14 amino acids. V shed 3 bases and J shed 0 bases, with 6 bases lying between them. CDR3 DNA sequence: TGTGCCAGCAGTGATGGTAACTCTGGAAACACCATATATTTT. Its translation is CASSDGNSGNTIYF.

This clonotype was seen repeatedly, ten times or more. The chain recombines TRBV6-2 or TRBV6-3 with TRBJ1-5, with D uncertain. Looked up from germline, CDR1 is MNHEY and CDR2 is SVGEGT. Trimming shortened V by 3 bases and J by 0 bases, and 6 bases separated the two germline ends. The length of the CDR3 is 14 residues. CDR3 in DNA: TGTGCCAGCAGTTATTGGTCTAGCAATCAGCCCCAGCATTTT. It codes for CASSYWSSNQPQHF.

The V gene is TRBV7-2, the J gene TRBJ2-7; 11 bases match TRBD2. Losses at the gene ends were 5 bases for V and 3 bases for J; bases not matched to a gene: 9. CDR1 SGHTA and CDR2 FQGNSA come from the germline V gene. The CDR3 is 16 residues long. CDR3 in DNA: TGTGCCAGCAGCCGCCTACTTACTAGCGGGGGCTACGAGCAGTACTTC. Translated, it gives CASSRLLTSGGYEQYF.

This clonotype turned up a few times. This chain uses TRBV27 with TRBJ2-3; perhaps TRBD2 as D (6 bases). V lost 3 bases, J lost 3 bases, and 13 bases lay in between. The CDR3 is made up of 15 amino acids. Germline-derived CDR1 and CDR2 are MNHEY and SMNVEV (reference sequence). CDR3: CASSLLSGGTDTQYF. CDR3 in DNA: TGTGCCAGCAGTTTGTTGAGTGGGGGGACAGATACGCAGTATTTT.

This clonotype was seen once. V and J are TRBV25-1 and TRBJ2-4; 7 nucleotides match TRBD1. The CDR3 is made up of 11 amino acids. The V gene end was trimmed by 6 bases and the J gene end by 9 bases; junction bases not matched to a gene: 2. Germline V gene lookup returns CDR1 MGHDK and CDR2 SYGVNS. The CDR3 protein is CASRTGSIQYF. The CDR3 region has the DNA TGTGCCAGCAGGACAGGGAGCATTCAGTACTTC.

This clonotype was picked up many times. One end of the junction does not line up with germline, which may come from a read error. The chain employs TRBV24-1 and TRBJ1-1; maybe TRBD1 (5 bases). CDR1 KGHDR and CDR2 SFDVKD come from the germline V gene. The CDR3 contains 13 residues. CDR3 DNA: TGTGCCACCAGTGATGACTTGGACACGGAAGCTTTCTTT. Encoded protein: CATSDDLDTEAFF.

This clonotype has more than one count but fewer than ten. The rearrangement uses TRBV20-1 and TRBJ1-2, with 11 bases lining up with TRBD1. This CDR3 is built from 15 residues. In germline, CDR1 is DFQATT, CDR2 SNEGSKA (reference sequence). V lost 1 base to trimming and J lost 8 bases; unmatched junction nucleotides: 9. The CDR3 DNA reads TGCAGTGCTAGAGGTTCCGGACAGGGGGCATGGGGCTACACCTTC. Translation: CSARGSGQGAWGYTF.

V and J are TRBV18 and TRBJ2-3, with D tentatively TRBD2 (5 bases). Germline values: CDR1 KGHSH, CDR2 LQKENI. The CDR3 extends over 14 amino acids. Trimming left V 4 bases short and J 6 bases short, with 14 bases between. The chain's CDR3 is CASSRAGSWDTQYF. The CDR3 DNA reads as TGTGCCAGCTCACGCGCTGGGAGTTGGGATACGCAGTATTTT.

This sequence joins TRBV7-2 and TRBJ2-3; 12 nucleotides agree with TRBD2. The CDR3 has 16 residues. V gave up 2 bases and J gave up 1 base; unmatched junction bases: 1. Germline V CDR1 and CDR2: SGHTA, FQGNSA. The CDR3 reads CASSLSSGGGTDTQYF. Here the CDR3 DNA reads TGTGCCAGCAGCTTATCTAGCGGGGGGGGCACAGATACGCAGTATTTT.

V is TRBV7-9 and J is TRBJ2-1; D perhaps matches TRBD2 (6 bases). Germline CDR1 and CDR2: SEHNR and FQNEAQ (reference sequence). V was shortened by 1 base and J by 0 bases, with 10 bases between the two germline ends. CDR3 length: 16 residues. DNA of the CDR3: TGTGCCAGCAGCTTAGGAGAGGACTACTCCTACAATGAGCAGTTCTTC. Translating it yields CASSLGEDYSYNEQFF. Full variable domain (remainder filled in from reference TRBV7-9 and TRBJ2-1): DTGVSQNPRHKITKRGQNVTFRCDPISEHNRLYWYRQTLGQGPEFLTYFQNEAQLEKSRLLSDRFSAERPKGSFSTLEIQRTEQGDSAMYLCASSLGEDYSYNEQFFGPGTRLTVL.

The rearrangement uses TRBV20-1 and TRBJ2-1; 13 positions match TRBD2. Trimming at V came to 5 bases and at J to 0 bases, leaving 7 bases not matched to a gene. The CDR3 totals 17 residues. CDR1 is DFQATT and CDR2 is SNEGSKA in the germline V gene (reference sequence). CDR3 bases: TGCAGTGCTTCCGGGACTAGCGGGAAAAGCTCCTACAATGAGCAGTTCTTC. It yields the protein CSASGTSGKSSYNEQFF.

A few counts support this clonotype. The chain has TRBV4-1 and TRBJ1-1; D gene unclear. Trimming stripped 0 bases from V and 1 base from J, with 12 bases between. This CDR3 region has 16 residues. Germline V gene lookup returns CDR1 MGHRA and CDR2 YSYEKL. The CDR3 is CASSQDESWPNTEAFF. In nucleotides, the CDR3 is TGCGCCAGCAGCCAAGATGAGAGTTGGCCGAACACTGAAGCTTTCTTT.

This rearrangement joins TRBV11-2 to TRBJ2-7, with 7 bases matching TRBD1. From germline, CDR1 is SGHAT and CDR2 FQNNGV. V trimming: 2 bases; J trimming: 0 bases; junction bases outside the gene matches: 10. The CDR3 consists of 17 residues. The CDR3 nucleotides are TGTGCCAGCAGCTTAAACAACGGACAGGAGAGCTCCTACGAGCAGTACTTC. As protein: CASSLNNGQESSYEQYF.

This rearrangement joins TRBV15 to TRBJ2-3, with unresolved D. V gave up 0 bases and J gave up 4 bases, with 5 bases separating them. Germline assignment: CDR1 LNHNV and CDR2 YYDKDF (reference sequence). The CDR3 runs to 13 residues. The DNA for the CDR3 is TGTGCCACCAGCAGAGAGGGTCCAGATACGCAGTATTTT. Residues: CATSREGPDTQYF.